This TCR beta chain originates from a study of shared T cell receptors in the human thymus. V gave up 2 bases and J gave up 2 bases; unmatched junction bases: 6. Germline V gives CDR1 SGHDT, CDR2 YYEEEE. The CDR3 contains 15 residues. TCRdb's copy holds only in-frame clones and misses some; the assay was immunoSEQ multiplex PCR. The sample contains hundreds of thousands of clones, roughly 88% of which appear only once. These same records also appear under a second study, on human thymus T cells.

This clonotype was sampled from a boy less than two years old with a congenital heart defect. Sequences were obtained from thymocytes. The chain couples TRBV5-6 to TRBJ1-2, with 7 bases matching TRBD1. The CDR3 protein is CASSFPGTANYGYTF. In DNA, the CDR3 is TGTGCCAGCAGCTTTCCGGGGACAGCAAACTATGGCTACACCTTC.